The entry below describes one TCR beta chain. V lost 2 bases, J lost 8 bases, and 11 bases stayed unmatched. From germline, CDR1 is SGHAT and CDR2 FQNNGV. The CDR3 runs to 15 residues. The study sequenced TCR beta in blood CD8+ and CD4+ T cells. TEMRA cells were FACS-enriched, and CD8+ and CD4+ T cells were isolated negatively. Reverse transcription of about 0.45 to 1 ug RNA was carried out with random hexamers. Multiplex immunoSEQ PCR targeted 54 Vbeta and 13 Jbeta TCR beta segments. TCRdb used MiXCR to reprocess the immunoSEQ multiplex PCR reads, holding one entry per CDR3 protein. The table lists 150,000 to 200,000 distinct CDR3 sequences, just under 95% of them singletons, with 0.16% in the top ten. This specimen comes from a study of CD8 T cells in Susac syndrome. Study as a whole: Among the sequenced Susac syndrome patients, roughly six had active disease while eight or nine were in remission.

The chain employs TRBV11-2 and TRBJ2-5, with 7 bases identical to TRBD2. Material for sequencing was CD8+ T cells from PBMCs. The sequence came from a human donor with Susac syndrome. The CDR3 reads CASSLSSGVTVTQYF. In DNA form, the CDR3 reads TGTGCCAGCAGCTTATCCAGCGGGGTCACCGTAACCCAGTACTTC.